The source of this T cell receptor (beta chain) is a study of blood T cell repertoires in COVID-19. Across the study: Collection of acute and convalescent COVID-19 samples took place in the United States, Italy and Spain.

Per the original methods: The authors estimated nucleated cell counts from reference gene primer amplification. Sequencing used immunoSEQ multiplex PCR; TCRdb keeps in-frame clones, though not all of them. V and J calls and clone size are as listed in that table; D and trimming were resolved from the DNA. The sample has some 90,000 clones, 89% seen once; the top ten hold 7.5% to 9.5%. Germline trimming cut 7 bases from V and 4 bases from J; bases unmatched to any gene: 7. Per the germline V gene, CDR1 is SGHAT and CDR2 is FQNNGV. The CDR3 has 15 residues. This clone was found once. The specimen sequenced was peripheral blood. The V gene is TRBV11-2, the J gene TRBJ1-6; 7 bases are shared with TRBD1. The sequence was obtained from a man aged 45-65 years with acute or convalescent COVID-19. In DNA form, the CDR3 reads TGTGCCAGCACCAAAGGGACAGAATATAATTCACCCCTCCACTTT. Translating it yields CASTKGTEYNSPLHF.